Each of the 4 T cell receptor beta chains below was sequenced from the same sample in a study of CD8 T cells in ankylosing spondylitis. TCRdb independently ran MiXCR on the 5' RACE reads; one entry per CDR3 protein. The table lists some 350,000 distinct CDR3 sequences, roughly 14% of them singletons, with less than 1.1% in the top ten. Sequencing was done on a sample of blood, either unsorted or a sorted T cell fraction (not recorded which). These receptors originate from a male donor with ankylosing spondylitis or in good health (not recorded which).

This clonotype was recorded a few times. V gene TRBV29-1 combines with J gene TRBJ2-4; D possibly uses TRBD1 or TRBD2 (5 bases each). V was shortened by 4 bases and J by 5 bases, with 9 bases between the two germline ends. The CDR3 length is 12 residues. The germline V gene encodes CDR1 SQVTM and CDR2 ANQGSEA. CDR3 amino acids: CSVAGSENIQYF. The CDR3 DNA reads TGCAGCGTTGCAGGGAGCGAAAACATTCAGTACTTC. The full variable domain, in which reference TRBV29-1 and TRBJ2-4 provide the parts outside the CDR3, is SAVISQKPSRDICQRGTSLTIQCQVDSQVTMMFWYRQQPGQSLTLIATANQGSEATYESGFVIDKFPISRPNLTFSTLTVSNMSPEDSSIYLCSVAGSENIQYFGAGTRLSVL.

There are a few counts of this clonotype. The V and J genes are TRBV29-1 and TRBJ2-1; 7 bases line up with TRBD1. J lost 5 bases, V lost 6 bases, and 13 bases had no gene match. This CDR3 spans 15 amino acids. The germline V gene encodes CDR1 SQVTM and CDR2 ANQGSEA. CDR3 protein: CSVVPGQYGDNEQFF. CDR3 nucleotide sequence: TGCAGCGTGGTCCCGGGACAGTACGGGGACAATGAGCAGTTCTTC.

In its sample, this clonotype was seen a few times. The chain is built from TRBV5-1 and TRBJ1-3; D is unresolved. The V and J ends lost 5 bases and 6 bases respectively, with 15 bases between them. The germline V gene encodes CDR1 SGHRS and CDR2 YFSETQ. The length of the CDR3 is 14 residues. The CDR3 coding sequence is TGCGCCAGCAGAAAAGACTCCCCGGCAAACACCATATATTTT. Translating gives CASRKDSPANTIYF.

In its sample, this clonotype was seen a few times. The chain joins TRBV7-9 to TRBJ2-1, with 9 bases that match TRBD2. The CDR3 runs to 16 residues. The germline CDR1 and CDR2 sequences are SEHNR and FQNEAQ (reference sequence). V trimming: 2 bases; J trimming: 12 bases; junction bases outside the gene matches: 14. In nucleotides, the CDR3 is TGTGCCAGCAGCTTAAGTAGTAGCGGGAGATCCCTTGGGCAGTTCTTC. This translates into CASSLSSSGRSLGQFF. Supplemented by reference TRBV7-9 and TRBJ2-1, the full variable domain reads DTGVSQNPRHKITKRGQNVTFRCDPISEHNRLYWYRQTLGQGPEFLTYFQNEAQLEKSRLLSDRFSAERPKGSFSTLEIQRTEQGDSAMYLCASSLSSSGRSLGQFFGPGTRLTVL.